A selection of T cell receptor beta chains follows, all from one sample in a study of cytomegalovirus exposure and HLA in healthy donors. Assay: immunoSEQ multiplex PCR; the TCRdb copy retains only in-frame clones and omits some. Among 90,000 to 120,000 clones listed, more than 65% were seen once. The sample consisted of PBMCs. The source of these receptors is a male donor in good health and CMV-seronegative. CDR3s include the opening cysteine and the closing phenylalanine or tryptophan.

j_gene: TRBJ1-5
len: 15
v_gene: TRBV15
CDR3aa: CATSRDQGDRAPQHF

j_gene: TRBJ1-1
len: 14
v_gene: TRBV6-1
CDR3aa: CASSGLQGRTEAFF

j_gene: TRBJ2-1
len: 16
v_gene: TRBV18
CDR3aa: CASSPPGLAGGDEQFF

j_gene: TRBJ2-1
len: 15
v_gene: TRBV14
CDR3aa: CASSQEPSGFVEQFF

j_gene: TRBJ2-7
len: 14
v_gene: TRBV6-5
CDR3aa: CASGRGSTNYEQYF

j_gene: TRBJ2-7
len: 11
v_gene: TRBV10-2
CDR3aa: CASTTGYEQYF

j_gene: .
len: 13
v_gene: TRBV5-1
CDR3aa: CASSLAIPYEQYF

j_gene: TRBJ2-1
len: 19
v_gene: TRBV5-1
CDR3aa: CASSSLSGSLTSSYNEQFF

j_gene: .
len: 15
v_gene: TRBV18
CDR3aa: CASSQTSGAAYEQYF

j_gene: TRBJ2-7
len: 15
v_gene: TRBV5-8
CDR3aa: CASRLRLAGDDEQYF

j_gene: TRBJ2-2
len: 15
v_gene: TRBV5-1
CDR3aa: CASSRGLAYTGELFF

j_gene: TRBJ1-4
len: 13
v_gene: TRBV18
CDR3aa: CASSRSGDEKLFF

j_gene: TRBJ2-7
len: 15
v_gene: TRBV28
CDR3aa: CASRTTGAGDYEQYF

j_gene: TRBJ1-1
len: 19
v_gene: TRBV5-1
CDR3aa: CASSLRSRQGLFGYTEAFF

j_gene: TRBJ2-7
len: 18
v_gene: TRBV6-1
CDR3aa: CASSERLSTLRAGTSTIF

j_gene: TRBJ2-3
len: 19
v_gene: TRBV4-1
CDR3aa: CASSRPPGLAEWSTDTQYF

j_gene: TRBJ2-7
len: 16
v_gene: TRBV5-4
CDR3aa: CASSSTGGGNSYEQYF

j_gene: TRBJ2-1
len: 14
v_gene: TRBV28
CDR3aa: CASRAPGLADEQFF

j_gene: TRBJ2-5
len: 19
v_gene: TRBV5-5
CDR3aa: CASSLKVLSSGSLSETQYF

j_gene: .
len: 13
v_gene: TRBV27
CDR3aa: CASSRAATYEQYF

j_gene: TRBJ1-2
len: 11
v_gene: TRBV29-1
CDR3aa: CSAWTGVGYTF

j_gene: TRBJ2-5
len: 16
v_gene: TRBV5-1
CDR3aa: CASSFTGNPDQETQYF

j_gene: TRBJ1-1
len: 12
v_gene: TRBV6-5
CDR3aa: CASSYPGTGAFF

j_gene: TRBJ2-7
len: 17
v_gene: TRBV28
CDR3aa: CASEPASWAGVGYEQYF

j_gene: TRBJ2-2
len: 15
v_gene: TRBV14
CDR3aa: CASSQDLGGAGELFF

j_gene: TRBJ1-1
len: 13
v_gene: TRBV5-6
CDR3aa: CASSAAGRTEAFF

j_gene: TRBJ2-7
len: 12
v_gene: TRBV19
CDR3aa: CASRTASYEQYF